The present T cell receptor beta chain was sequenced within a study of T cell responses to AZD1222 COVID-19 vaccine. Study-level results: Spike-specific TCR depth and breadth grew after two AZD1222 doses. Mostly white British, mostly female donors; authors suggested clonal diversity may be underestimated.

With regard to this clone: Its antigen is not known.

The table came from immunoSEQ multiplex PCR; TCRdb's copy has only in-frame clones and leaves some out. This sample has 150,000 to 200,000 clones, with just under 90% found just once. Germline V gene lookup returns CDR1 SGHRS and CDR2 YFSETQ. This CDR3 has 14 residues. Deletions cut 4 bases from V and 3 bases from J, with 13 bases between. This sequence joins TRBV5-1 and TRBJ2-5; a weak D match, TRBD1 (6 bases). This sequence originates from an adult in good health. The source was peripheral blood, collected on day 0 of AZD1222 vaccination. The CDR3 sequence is CASSRQGREETQYF. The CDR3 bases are TGCGCCAGCAGCCGTCAGGGGCGGGAAGAGACCCAGTACTTC.